Following are 15 T cell receptor beta chains from one sample sequenced in a study of cytomegalovirus exposure and HLA in healthy donors. The PCR was carried out with 60 Vbeta primers and 13 Jbeta primers. Data came from immunoSEQ multiplex PCR; TCRdb stores just in-frame clones and leaves some out. The table lists roughly 140,000 clones, about 80% of them singletons. Source material: PBMCs. Receptors were obtained from a woman in her 50s in good health and CMV-seropositive.

The chain uses TRBV5-1 and TRBJ2-3, with TRBD2 identical over 8 bases. V lost 4 bases, J lost 4 bases, and 11 bases stayed unmatched. The CDR3 has 16 amino acids. From germline, CDR1 is SGHRS and CDR2 YFSETQ. The CDR3 DNA reads as TGCGCCAGCAGCCCATTTACGGGGGGGCCCGCAGATACGCAGTATTTT. As protein: CASSPFTGGPADTQYF.

The rearrangement uses TRBV15 and TRBJ1-3; D possibly corresponds to TRBD1 (5 bases). The V end lost 7 bases, the J end lost 0 bases, and 16 bases lay between the germline ends. Germline CDR1 LNHNV, CDR2 YYDKDF (reference sequence). The CDR3 loop spans 16 amino acids. The CDR3 loop reads CATTPGGTVSGNTIYF. The CDR3 DNA is TGTGCCACCACCCCGGGAGGGACGGTCTCTGGAAACACCATATATTTT.

This clone turned up a few times. The germline gene is not matched at one end of the junction; a read error may be the cause. The chain employs TRBV7-9 and TRBJ2-7, with D possibly matching TRBD1 (6 bases). The CDR3 length is 11 residues. The germline CDR1 and CDR2 sequences are SEHNR and FQNEAQ (reference sequence). Written as DNA, the CDR3 is TGTTCCAGCAGCTTAGGAGACAGGCTGTCCTTC. Its protein product is CSSSLGDRLSF.

V is TRBV7-9 and J is TRBJ2-1; 9 bases are shared with TRBD2. Per the germline V gene, CDR1 is SEHNR and CDR2 is FQNEAQ (reference sequence). This CDR3 spans 12 amino acids. J was trimmed by 10 bases and V by 4 bases; bases with no gene match: 2. Here the CDR3 reads CASSYGLAEQFF. As DNA, the CDR3 is TGTGCCAGCAGCTACGGACTAGCGGAGCAGTTCTTC. The variable domain in full, completed from reference TRBV7-9 and TRBJ2-1, reads DTGVSQNPRHKITKRGQNVTFRCDPISEHNRLYWYRQTLGQGPEFLTYFQNEAQLEKSRLLSDRFSAERPKGSFSTLEIQRTEQGDSAMYLCASSYGLAEQFFGPGTRLTVL.

This clone was seen more than once but under ten times. J is TRBJ2-7 and V is TRBV13; D is unclear. Trimming pared 4 bases from V and 6 bases from J, leaving 10 bases between. The CDR3 is 12 amino acids. In germline, CDR1 is PRHDT, CDR2 FYEKMQ (reference sequence). CDR3 DNA: TGTGCCAGCAGCTCCCCAGTTGGCGAGCAGTACTTC. Residues: CASSSPVGEQYF.

CDR3 region: CASSTGGGRANEQFF. In nucleotides, the CDR3 is TGTGCCAGCAGCACCGGCGGGGGTCGGGCCAATGAGCAGTTCTTC. The chain carries TRBV11-2 and TRBJ2-1; 7 nucleotides match TRBD2. This CDR3 has 15 residues. V lost 5 bases and J lost 6; bases outside the gene matches: 10. Germline V gene lookup returns CDR1 SGHAT and CDR2 FQNNGV.

In its sample, this clone was seen once. This chain connects TRBV4-3 to TRBJ1-2; 7 nucleotides line up with TRBD1. V dropped 0 bases and J dropped 0; count of bases not matched to a gene: 10. Germline V CDR1 and CDR2: LGHNA, YSLEER. This CDR3 has 18 residues. CDR3 region: CASSQDRDRLLANYGYTF. DNA for the CDR3: TGCGCCAGCAGCCAAGATCGGGACAGACTACTCGCTAACTATGGCTACACCTTC.

This clone was seen a few times. The V gene is TRBV5-1, the J gene TRBJ1-1, with a weak D call TRBD1 (5 bases). Germline CDR1 and CDR2: SGHRS and YFSETQ. The CDR3 contains 13 residues. The V and J ends lost 4 bases and 5 bases respectively, with 12 bases between them. The chain's CDR3 is CASSKNGGTEAFF. CDR3 bases: TGCGCCAGCAGCAAGAATGGGGGGACTGAAGCTTTCTTT.

The chain joins TRBV27 to TRBJ1-1; TRBD1 is a possible D gene (5 bases). The CDR3 has 13 residues. Per germline, CDR1 MNHEY and CDR2 SMNVEV (reference sequence). The ends were cut back, 5 bases at V and 4 bases at J, with 11 bases in the middle. This CDR3 reads CASSGGLSTEAFF. The CDR3 DNA reads as TGTGCCAGCAGTGGGGGACTTAGCACTGAAGCTTTCTTT.

The chain carries TRBV7-8 and TRBJ2-7, with D unclear. This CDR3 is 14 amino acids long. Trimming took 5 bases from V and 3 from J, leaving 14 bases between them. Germline assignment: CDR1 SGHVS and CDR2 FQNEAQ. CDR3 amino acids: CASSTEDRLYEQYF. The CDR3 DNA reads as TGTGCCAGCAGCACAGAAGATCGGCTCTACGAGCAGTACTTC.

The V call is TRBV27, the J call TRBJ2-1; D remains unclear. Germline V gene sequence: CDR1 MNHEY, CDR2 SMNVEV (reference sequence). With 2 bases removed from V and 0 bases from J, the gap between germline ends came to 11 bases. This CDR3 is 16 amino acids long. CDR3 sequence: CASSLRLSHSYNEQFF. For the CDR3, the DNA is TGTGCCAGCAGTTTACGACTTTCCCACTCCTACAATGAGCAGTTCTTC.

Here the CDR3 reads CAWSARGRYNSPLHF. In DNA form, the CDR3 reads TGTGCCTGGAGTGCACGAGGCCGGTATAATTCACCCCTCCACTTT. The V call is TRBV30, the J call TRBJ1-6; D ambiguous. Between the trimmed V and J ends, which lost 1 base and 4 bases, there was a span of 11 bases. The V gene's germline CDR1 is GTSNPN and CDR2 SVGIG (reference sequence). The CDR3 has 15 residues.

Only a few counts were recorded for this clone. The chain is built from TRBV27 and TRBJ1-2; 9 bases match TRBD1. CDR1 is MNHEY, CDR2 SMNVEV, per germline (reference sequence). The CDR3 is 15 amino acids. With 2 bases clipped from V and 3 bases from J, the junction kept 4 bases outside the gene matches. In DNA, the CDR3 is TGTGCCAGCAGTTTAACAGGGGGCACCTACTATGGCTACACCTTC. This sequence encodes CASSLTGGTYYGYTF.

The genes are TRBV5-1 and TRBJ2-2; 7 nucleotides line up with TRBD1. The germline V gene has CDR1 SGHRS and CDR2 YFSETQ. This CDR3 spans 15 amino acids. J was trimmed by 0 bases and V by 3 bases; bases with no gene match: 2. The CDR3 spells CASSSGTANTGELFF. In DNA form, the CDR3 reads TGCGCCAGCAGCTCCGGGACAGCGAACACCGGGGAGCTGTTTTTT.

The rearrangement joins TRBV6-6 to TRBJ1-1, with D unresolved. Deletions cut 8 bases from V and 4 bases from J, with 8 bases between. CDR1 MNHNY and CDR2 SVGAGI come from the germline V gene (reference sequence). The CDR3 runs 11 residues. This chain's CDR3 is CASRRGTEAFF. The CDR3 DNA follows: TGTGCCAGCCGACGGGGCACTGAAGCTTTCTTT.